These 29 T cell receptor beta chains share one sample of origin, sequenced in a study of T cell responses to AZD1222 COVID-19 vaccine. Method: immunoSEQ multiplex PCR; TCRdb's copy keeps in-frame clones and lacks some. The table shows 150,000 to 200,000 clones, with about 92% occurring only once. The sequencing here drew on peripheral blood, taken on day 0 of AZD1222 vaccination. Receptor source: an adult in good health.

The chain uses TRBV9 and TRBJ2-3; the match to TRBD1 covers 7 bases. CDR1 SGDLS and CDR2 YYNGEE come from the germline V gene. The CDR3 is made up of 15 amino acids. Germline trimming cut 3 bases from V and 1 base from J; bases unmatched to any gene: 5. Here the CDR3 reads CASSGTTGGTDTQYF. Here the CDR3 DNA reads TGTGCCAGCAGCGGAACTACAGGGGGCACAGATACGCAGTATTTT.

The chain combines TRBV30 with TRBJ1-2, with unresolved D. In germline, CDR1 is GTSNPN, CDR2 SVGIG (reference sequence). V was shortened by 7 bases and J by 4 bases, with 13 bases between the two germline ends. CDR3 length: 12 residues. The CDR3 protein is CAYNTVIYGYTF. The CDR3 DNA sequence: TGTGCCTACAACACGGTAATCTATGGCTACACCTTC.

The chain combines TRBV5-1 with TRBJ2-1; 14 bases align to TRBD2. This CDR3 region has 16 residues. Germline V gene lookup returns CDR1 SGHRS and CDR2 YFSETQ. J was trimmed by 5 bases and V by 4 bases; bases with no gene match: 5. The CDR3 coding sequence is TGCGCCAGCAGCAGACTAGCGGGAGGGGCTAACAATGAGCAGTTCTTC. Translating it yields CASSRLAGGANNEQFF.

The chain employs TRBV19 and TRBJ2-7, with D unresolved. Germline CDR1 and CDR2: LNHDA and SQIVND (reference sequence). With 3 bases removed from V and 6 bases from J, the gap between germline ends came to 18 bases. The CDR3 totals 15 residues. Here the CDR3 reads CASSILTAGRFEQYF. In nucleotides, the CDR3 is TGTGCCAGTAGTATTCTTACAGCCGGCCGGTTCGAGCAGTACTTC.

To note about this clone: Other DNA sequences in the same sample also yield this CDR3. The chain recombines TRBV25-1 with TRBJ1-2, with D possibly being TRBD1 (5 bases). The CDR3 totals 12 residues. CDR1 MGHDK and CDR2 SYGVNS come from the germline V gene. Deletions cut 7 bases from V and 7 bases from J, with 13 bases between. The CDR3 DNA reads TGTGCCAGCACCCGGGCGGGGGGTGGCTACACCTTC. It specifies CASTRAGGGYTF.

The chain joins TRBV10-3 to TRBJ2-1, with unresolved D. Trimming left V 3 bases short and J 5 bases short, with 17 bases between. The germline V gene encodes CDR1 ENHRY and CDR2 SYGVKD. The CDR3 loop spans 16 amino acids. CDR3 bases: TGTGCCATCAGTGACTACCTCCGGACGGATGACAATGAGCAGTTCTTC. This translates into CAISDYLRTDDNEQFF.

The chain recombines TRBV5-1 with TRBJ2-7, with 7 bases matching TRBD2. V was clipped by 5 bases and J by 0 bases; unmatched bases: 5. CDR1 is SGHRS and CDR2 is YFSETQ in the germline V gene. The CDR3 runs 14 residues. DNA for the CDR3: TGCGCCAGCAGAACTCCGGGAGGCTCCTACGAGCAGTACTTC. Translated, it gives CASRTPGGSYEQYF.

V usage is TRBV6-5 and J usage is TRBJ1-1; 9 nucleotides match TRBD1. The junction had 7 bases not matched to a gene; V was cut back by 8 bases and J by 0 bases. Germline-derived CDR1 and CDR2 are MNHEY and SVGAGI. The CDR3 sequence is 15 residues long. The CDR3 DNA follows: TGTGCCAGCTGGCCACAGGGGGCGTTGAACACTGAAGCTTTCTTT. This codes for CASWPQGALNTEAFF.

The J gene is TRBJ2-1, the V gene TRBV19; tentatively, D is TRBD1 (5 bases). This CDR3 has 11 amino acids. V shed 6 bases and J shed 6 bases, with 6 bases lying between them. Per germline, CDR1 LNHDA and CDR2 SQIVND (reference sequence). The CDR3 sequence is CASRRGNEQFF. In DNA, the CDR3 is TGTGCCAGTAGAAGGGGCAATGAGCAGTTCTTC.

J is TRBJ2-2 and V is TRBV19; perhaps D is TRBD1 or TRBD2 (6 bases each). Trimming removed 5 bases from V and 1 base from J, with 11 bases in between. The germline V gene has CDR1 LNHDA and CDR2 SQIVND (reference sequence). The CDR3 covers 15 residues. The CDR3 region is CASSFGGQNTGELFF. The CDR3 bases are TGTGCCAGTAGTTTCGGGGGCCAGAACACCGGGGAGCTGTTTTTT.

The rearrangement joins TRBV4-3 to TRBJ1-2, with 11 bases identical to TRBD1. Trimming removed 2 bases from V and 1 base from J; junction bases left unmatched: 12. The CDR3 covers 19 residues. Germline CDR1 LGHNA, CDR2 YSLEER. The CDR3 region is CASSQQPSGTGGGNYGYTF. In nucleotides, the CDR3 is TGCGCCAGCAGCCAACAACCCTCCGGGACAGGGGGGGGTAACTATGGCTACACCTTC.

V is TRBV2 and J is TRBJ1-6; maybe TRBD1 (5 bases). This CDR3 spans 13 amino acids. Germline V gene sequence: CDR1 SNHLY, CDR2 FYNNEI. Trimming took 8 bases from V and 8 from J, leaving 13 bases between them. CDR3 sequence reads: CASVQGIDSPLHF. DNA for the CDR3: TGTGCCAGCGTCCAGGGTATCGATTCACCCCTCCACTTT.

This chain joins TRBV27 and TRBJ1-6; no clear D gene. With 1 base removed from V and 10 bases from J, the gap between germline ends came to 8 bases. The CDR3 has 13 amino acids. From germline, CDR1 is MNHEY and CDR2 SMNVEV (reference sequence). The CDR3 region is CASSLWPTSPLHF. The CDR3 region has the DNA TGTGCCAGCAGTTTATGGCCCACGTCACCCCTCCACTTT.

The rearrangement joins TRBV19 to TRBJ1-6, with D hard to call. The CDR3 is 12 amino acids. Trimming shortened V by 3 bases and J by 10 bases, and 7 bases separated the two germline ends. Germline V gene sequence: CDR1 LNHDA, CDR2 SQIVND (reference sequence). The CDR3 region is CASSILGSPLHF. The CDR3 DNA is TGTGCCAGTAGTATTTTAGGGTCACCCCTCCACTTT. The full variable domain, rest sourced from reference TRBV19 and TRBJ1-6, is DGGITQSPKYLFRKEGQNVTLSCEQNLNHDAMYWYRQDPGQGLRLIYYSQIVNDFQKGDIAEGYSVSREKKESFPLTVTSAQKNPTAFYLCASSILGSPLHFGNGTRLTVT.

The CDR3 bases are TGTGCCAGTAGTACGGGGACTAGCGGGAGGGCCAATGAGCAGTTCTTC. Amino acids: CASSTGTSGRANEQFF. The V call is TRBV19, the J call TRBJ2-1; 16 bases match TRBD2. Per the germline V gene, CDR1 is LNHDA and CDR2 is SQIVND (reference sequence). The CDR3 extends over 16 amino acids. J was trimmed by 6 bases and V by 4 bases; bases with no gene match: 3.

The chain links TRBV2 to TRBJ2-2, with D unresolved. The CDR3 totals 15 residues. V lost 2 bases to trimming and J lost 1 base, with 8 bases between them. The V gene's germline CDR1 is SNHLY and CDR2 FYNNEI. CDR3 residues: CASSENWKNTGELFF. The CDR3 region has the DNA TGTGCCAGCAGTGAAAATTGGAAGAACACCGGGGAGCTGTTTTTT. The whole variable domain, filled in from reference TRBV2 and TRBJ2-2, reads EPEVTQTPSHQVTQMGQEVILRCVPISNHLYFYWYRQILGQKVEFLVSFYNNEISEKSEIFDDQFSVERPDGSNFTLKIRSTKLEDSAMYFCASSENWKNTGELFFGEGSRLTVL.

V gene TRBV28 combines with J gene TRBJ1-3, with TRBD1 as a possible D gene (6 bases). The CDR3 runs 13 residues. Germline assignment: CDR1 MDHEN and CDR2 SYDVKM. The germline V and J ends were trimmed by 3 bases and 8 bases, with 11 bases remaining between them. CDR3 nucleotides: TGTGCCAGCAGTTTGGGGCAGGGGTACACCATATATTTT. Its protein is CASSLGQGYTIYF.

This chain uses TRBV6-5 with TRBJ1-3; D is perhaps TRBD1 (5 bases). V shed 2 bases and J shed 0 bases, with 5 bases lying between them. The germline V gene has CDR1 MNHEY and CDR2 SVGAGI. CDR3 length: 14 residues. CDR3 nucleotide sequence: TGTGCCAGCAGTTACGGGGGCTCTGGAAACACCATATATTTT. Residues: CASSYGGSGNTIYF.

V gene TRBV6-5 combines with J gene TRBJ1-2; no reliable D call. This CDR3 region has 12 residues. Germline assignment: CDR1 MNHEY and CDR2 SVGAGI. V was clipped by 6 bases and J by 4 bases, with 9 bases between them. The CDR3 sequence is CASSSTRYGYTF. The CDR3 nucleotides read TGTGCCAGCAGCTCTACTCGCTATGGCTACACCTTC.

The rearrangement joins TRBV5-4 to TRBJ1-1; tentatively, D is TRBD1 (5 bases). V lost 6 bases and J lost 4, with 16 bases in between. The germline V gene has CDR1 SGHNT and CDR2 YYREEE (reference sequence). This CDR3 spans 14 amino acids. The CDR3 DNA reads TGTGCCAGCAAGCCCGGGGGGATTCTCACTGAAGCTTTCTTT. The encoded protein is CASKPGGILTEAFF.

The J gene is TRBJ2-6, the V gene TRBV5-5, with no clear D. Looked up from germline, CDR1 is SGHKS and CDR2 is YYEKEE (reference sequence). V lost 4 bases and J lost 0, with 8 bases in between. The CDR3 is made up of 15 amino acids. The CDR3 DNA follows: TGTGCCAGCAGCGTACGGAGCTCTGGGGCCAACGTCCTGACTTTC. The encoded protein is CASSVRSSGANVLTF.

The J gene is TRBJ2-1, the V gene TRBV10-2; TRBD2 agrees at 7 bases. Germline trimming cut 3 bases from V and 6 bases from J; bases unmatched to any gene: 8. Germline CDR1 WSHSY, CDR2 SAAADI. This CDR3 has 15 amino acids. The CDR3 here is CASSERTSLVNEQFF. CDR3 coding DNA: TGCGCCAGCAGTGAACGGACTAGTTTGGTCAATGAGCAGTTCTTC.

The rearrangement uses TRBV24-1 and TRBJ2-3, with 10 nucleotides matching TRBD2. The V gene end was trimmed by 1 base and the J gene end by 6 bases; junction bases not matched to a gene: 6. The CDR3 is made up of 16 amino acids. CDR1 and CDR2 (germline): KGHDR, SFDVKD. CDR3 nucleotides: TGTGCCACCAGTGATTTCGGCCTAGCGGGAGTTGATACGCAGTATTTT. Translated: CATSDFGLAGVDTQYF.

The V call is TRBV5-5, the J call TRBJ1-3; 7 nucleotides agree with TRBD1. Losses at the gene ends were 6 bases for V and 0 bases for J; bases not matched to a gene: 3. The germline V gene encodes CDR1 SGHKS and CDR2 YYEKEE (reference sequence). The CDR3 extends over 14 amino acids. The DNA of the CDR3 is TGTGCCAGCACCGGGACAGACTCTGGAAACACCATATATTTT. This translates into CASTGTDSGNTIYF.

V gene TRBV5-4 combines with J gene TRBJ2-5; a weak D match, TRBD1 (6 bases). Germline values: CDR1 SGHNT, CDR2 YYREEE (reference sequence). The length of the CDR3 is 15 residues. V lost 6 bases and J 5 bases, leaving 20 bases between the germline ends. As DNA, the CDR3 is TGTGCCAGCATCGGCTTGAGAGGGGGACGGGAGACCCAGTACTTC. It codes for CASIGLRGGRETQYF.

This chain connects TRBV6-6 to TRBJ1-4, with D perhaps TRBD1 (5 bases). This CDR3 is 14 amino acids long. Germline assignment: CDR1 MNHNY and CDR2 SVGAGI (reference sequence). V was pared by 6 bases and J by 8 bases, with 16 bases between. This CDR3 is CASSRSGQGEKLFF. The DNA for the CDR3 is TGTGCCAGCAGCAGGTCAGGGCAAGGCGAAAAACTGTTTTTT.

The V gene is TRBV10-3, the J gene TRBJ2-1; 10 bases map to TRBD1. Germline V gene sequence: CDR1 ENHRY, CDR2 SYGVKD. Unmatched junction bases numbered 5, after V lost 7 bases and J lost 5 bases. The length of the CDR3 is 14 residues. CDR3 residues: CAITSGTGDNEQFF. CDR3 nucleotide sequence: TGTGCCATCACCTCCGGGACAGGGGACAATGAGCAGTTCTTC.

CDR3 nucleotide sequence: TGTGCCACCAGTGATCACTCGGGTCGGGGGACCGGGGAGCTGTTTTTT. It yields the protein CATSDHSGRGTGELFF. V is TRBV24-1 and J is TRBJ2-2; D is perhaps TRBD2 (6 bases). CDR1 and CDR2 from the germline V gene are KGHDR and SFDVKD. The V end lost 3 bases, the J end lost 5 bases, and 15 bases lay between the germline ends. The CDR3 is made up of 16 amino acids.

V usage is TRBV6-5 and J usage is TRBJ1-1; unclear D gene. V was cut by 6 bases and J by 6 bases, with 14 bases left in between. Germline loops: CDR1 MNHEY, CDR2 SVGAGI. This CDR3 has 13 amino acids. CDR3 loop: CASSLALEAEAFF. The CDR3 DNA reads TGTGCCAGCAGCTTGGCTTTAGAAGCTGAAGCTTTCTTT.